This passage covers 21 T cell receptor beta chains from one sample sequenced in a study of PD-1 and CTLA-4 blockade in melanoma. Using immunoSEQ multiplex PCR, the repertoire was profiled, and TCRdb retains in-frame clones only, with some absent. The table shows about 7,200 clones, with approximately 80% occurring only once. Sequencing was performed on CD8+ T cells from peripheral blood, taken before anti-PD-1 treatment. These receptor sequences come from a human donor with melanoma.

J is TRBJ2-5 and V is TRBV27, with TRBD1 as a possible D gene (5 bases). Trimming pared 2 bases from V and 2 bases from J, leaving 15 bases between. Germline lookup yields CDR1 MNHEY and CDR2 SMNVEV (reference sequence). The CDR3 runs 16 residues. As DNA, the CDR3 is TGTGCCAGCAGTTTAGCCGCCAGACAGCCACAAGAGACCCAGTACTTC. Its translation: CASSLAARQPQETQYF.

V usage is TRBV6-5 and J usage is TRBJ2-1; a possible D gene is TRBD2 (6 bases). CDR3 length: 14 residues. Germline CDR1 MNHEY, CDR2 SVGAGI. Between the trimmed V and J ends, which lost 4 bases and 3 bases, there was a span of 10 bases. CDR3 sequence (DNA): TGTGCCAGCAGTTTGGGGGGATTCTACAATGAGCAGTTCTTC. It yields the protein CASSLGGFYNEQFF.

This clone was found a few times. The chain combines TRBV6-2 or TRBV6-3 with TRBJ1-1, with D maybe TRBD1 (5 bases). The CDR3 has 13 residues. Per the germline V gene, CDR1 is MNHEY and CDR2 is SVGEGT. With 2 bases removed from V and 4 bases from J, the gap between germline ends came to 8 bases. CDR3 residues: CASSYTGTTEAFF. The CDR3 nucleotides are TGTGCCAGCAGTTACACTGGGACCACTGAAGCTTTCTTT.

CDR3 nucleotide sequence: TGTGCCAGCTCCGACAGGGACAATCAGCCCCAGCATTTT. Translating it yields CASSDRDNQPQHF. The J gene is TRBJ1-5, the V gene TRBV6-5; 7 bases fit TRBD1. The trim removed 8 bases at V and 3 bases at J, leaving 4 bases unmatched. The CDR3 consists of 13 residues. Per germline, CDR1 MNHEY and CDR2 SVGAGI.

This chain connects TRBV11-3 to TRBJ1-1; D gene ambiguous. The length of the CDR3 is 13 residues. Germline V gene data show CDR1 as SGHNT and CDR2 as YENEEA. V was shortened by 8 bases and J by 0 bases, with 10 bases between the two germline ends. The CDR3 nucleotides are TGTGCCAGCTCCCTTCCTATGAACACTGAAGCTTTCTTT. Its protein product is CASSLPMNTEAFF.

By proportion, this clone is medium-sized. The rearrangement uses TRBV2 and TRBJ2-5; 8 bases agree with TRBD2. Germline CDR1 is SNHLY and CDR2 is FYNNEI. J gave up 5 bases and V 2 bases, and 7 bases lay outside the gene matches. CDR3 size: 15 residues. The CDR3 sequence is CASSESGGPAETQYF. CDR3 in DNA: TGTGCCAGCAGTGAAAGCGGGGGCCCGGCCGAGACCCAGTACTTC.

The CDR3: CSVSLGAYGYTF. The CDR3 nucleotides read TGCAGCGTCTCCCTCGGGGCTTATGGCTACACCTTC. This chain links TRBV29-1 with TRBJ1-2, with D possibly TRBD1 on 5 matching bases. Germline V gives CDR1 SQVTM, CDR2 ANQGSEA. V was pared by 6 bases and J by 5 bases, with 13 bases between. This CDR3 region has 12 residues. Together with reference TRBV29-1 and TRBJ1-2, the CDR3 gives the full variable domain: SAVISQKPSRDICQRGTSLTIQCQVDSQVTMMFWYRQQPGQSLTLIATANQGSEATYESGFVIDKFPISRPNLTFSTLTVSNMSPEDSSIYLCSVSLGAYGYTFGSGTRLTVV.

This chain joins TRBV7-8 and TRBJ2-1; no reliable D call. Per germline, CDR1 SGHVS and CDR2 FQNEAQ. The V and J ends lost 1 base and 0 bases respectively, with 10 bases between them. The CDR3 length is 16 residues. The CDR3 DNA reads as TGTGCCAGCAGCTTAGGTTTCGGAAGCTCCTACAATGAGCAGTTCTTC. This sequence encodes CASSLGFGSSYNEQFF.

The chain joins TRBV6-2 or TRBV6-3 to TRBJ2-1; the D gene is possibly TRBD1 (6 bases). Germline lookup yields CDR1 MNHEY and CDR2 SVGEGT. Trimming removed 0 bases at V and 0 bases at J, with 15 bases between. CDR3 length: 18 residues. This CDR3 is CASSYSISGQSSYNEQFF. The CDR3 DNA sequence: TGTGCCAGCAGTTACTCGATTTCAGGACAGAGCTCCTACAATGAGCAGTTCTTC.

The chain has TRBV6-2 or TRBV6-3 and TRBJ2-7; D may be TRBD1 (5 bases). V dropped 3 bases and J dropped 3 bases, with 15 bases sitting between them. Looked up from germline, CDR1 is MNHEY and CDR2 is SVGEGT. The CDR3 is 15 amino acids. CDR3 region: CASSYSPGIRYEQYF. CDR3 DNA sequence: TGTGCCAGCAGTTATTCTCCAGGGATCCGCTACGAGCAGTACTTC.

The chain combines TRBV9 with TRBJ2-2; D uncertain. In germline, CDR1 is SGDLS, CDR2 YYNGEE. V gave up 4 bases and J gave up 2 bases, with 0 bases separating them. This CDR3 has 11 amino acids. The CDR3 here is CASSNTGELFF. In DNA form, the CDR3 reads TGTGCCAGCAGCAACACCGGGGAGCTGTTTTTT.

The chain uses TRBV10-1 and TRBJ2-3, with no clear D. The CDR3 extends over 13 amino acids. Trimming removed 3 bases at V and 6 bases at J, with 10 bases between. CDR1 is WNHNN, CDR2 SYGVQD, per germline (reference sequence). The CDR3 region has the DNA TGCGCCAGCAGTGATTCCACCCCGGATACGCAGTATTTT. This gives the protein CASSDSTPDTQYF.

The gene calls are TRBV5-6 and TRBJ1-6, with 8 bases lining up with TRBD1. J gave up 6 bases and V 0 bases, and 8 bases lay outside the gene matches. CDR1 and CDR2 from the germline V gene are SGHDT and YYEEEE. The CDR3 loop spans 17 amino acids. CDR3 DNA: TGTGCCAGCAGCTTGGCGTCAACAGGGGGGAGTAATTCACCCCTCCACTTT. Translation gives CASSLASTGGSNSPLHF.

The CDR3 DNA is TGTGCCAGCAGCCACATCACAGGTAGTAATGAAAAACTGTTTTTT. Its translation is CASSHITGSNEKLFF. V is TRBV3-1 (or the pseudogene TRBV3-2) and J is TRBJ1-4; a possible D gene is TRBD1 (5 bases). From germline, CDR1 is LGHDT and CDR2 YNNKEL (reference sequence). The V and J ends lost 3 bases and 4 bases respectively, with 12 bases between them. The CDR3 covers 15 residues.

This clone was counted a single time. This chain joins TRBV30 and TRBJ1-2, with TRBD1 as a possible D gene (6 bases). The CDR3 sequence is 13 residues long. Germline V CDR1 and CDR2: GTSNPN, SVGIG (reference sequence). V was pared by 4 bases and J by 3 bases, with 12 bases between. In DNA, the CDR3 is TGTGCCTGGAAGGGGGTAGAAGACTATGGCTACACCTTC. Protein product: CAWKGVEDYGYTF.

For the CDR3, the DNA is TGTGCCAGTAGTGCCGTTACTAGCGGTTATTACAATGAGCAGTTCTTC. It encodes CASSAVTSGYYNEQFF. The chain couples TRBV19 to TRBJ2-1; 8 bases are a match to TRBD2. The germline V gene has CDR1 LNHDA and CDR2 SQIVND (reference sequence). The CDR3 has 16 amino acids. With 5 bases clipped from V and 4 bases from J, the junction kept 10 bases outside the gene matches. The variable domain in full, completed from reference TRBV19 and TRBJ2-1, reads DGGITQSPKYLFRKEGQNVTLSCEQNLNHDAMYWYRQDPGQGLRLIYYSQIVNDFQKGDIAEGYSVSREKKESFPLTVTSAQKNPTAFYLCASSAVTSGYYNEQFFGPGTRLTVL.

V gene TRBV3-1 (or the pseudogene TRBV3-2) combines with J gene TRBJ2-2, with D maybe TRBD2 (5 bases). V shed 0 bases and J shed 6 bases, with 8 bases lying between them. The CDR3 sequence is 14 residues long. The germline V gene has CDR1 LGHDT and CDR2 YNNKEL (reference sequence). The CDR3 DNA follows: TGTGCCAGCAGCCAAGAGGGCGGGCCCGGGGAGCTGTTTTTT. The encoded protein is CASSQEGGPGELFF.

V usage is TRBV11-3 and J usage is TRBJ2-1; tentatively, D is TRBD2 (5 bases). This CDR3 spans 15 amino acids. The V and J ends lost 4 bases and 2 bases respectively, with 12 bases between them. CDR1 SGHNT and CDR2 YENEEA come from the germline V gene. The CDR3 sequence: CASSSYRGPYNEQFF. The CDR3 region has the DNA TGTGCCAGCAGCTCCTATAGAGGGCCCTACAATGAGCAGTTCTTC.

The rearrangement joins TRBV5-6 to TRBJ2-7; 9 nucleotides align to TRBD1. The CDR3 runs to 15 residues. Germline values: CDR1 SGHDT, CDR2 YYEEEE. V was clipped by 0 bases and J by 7 bases; unmatched bases: 8. The CDR3, as DNA: TGTGCCAGCAGCTTGGGGTGGGACAGGGTGAGGGAGCAGTACTTC. Translating gives CASSLGWDRVREQYF.

V usage is TRBV3-1 (or the pseudogene TRBV3-2) and J usage is TRBJ1-1; the match to TRBD1 covers 10 bases. Trimming took 4 bases from V and 6 from J; bases not matched to a gene: 8. CDR3 length equals 15 residues. Germline CDR1 and CDR2: LGHDT and YNNKEL (reference sequence). CDR3 coding DNA: TGTGCCAGCAGCCCTACCGGGACAGGGGCGGCTGAAGCTTTCTTT. As protein: CASSPTGTGAAEAFF.

The chain recombines TRBV12-3 or TRBV12-4 with TRBJ2-1, with D uncertain. This CDR3 is 12 amino acids long. The V end lost 6 bases, the J end lost 4 bases, and 7 bases lay between the germline ends. In DNA form, the CDR3 reads TGTGCCAGCAGCCCTCGATACAATGAGCAGTTCTTC. It encodes CASSPRYNEQFF.